A selection of T cell receptor beta chains follows, all from one sample in a study of blood T cell repertoires in COVID-19. Assay used: immunoSEQ multiplex PCR; TCRdb lists only in-frame clones, some missing. Of around 50,000 clones detected, around 79% appear once; the ten largest clones hold around 19%. The sample comprised peripheral blood. The origin of the receptors is a human donor with active or convalescent COVID-19. The donor label of this sample is uncertain. Each CDR3 is given with its conserved first and last residue. The D gene is left open where the match is weak. For some rows the clone size is stated as once, few or many, or as a class when expanded; others skip it.

TRBD1,NA,TRBJ2-2,TRBV10-2,CASNRGFFAGELFF,TGCGCCAGTAACAGGGGGTTCTTCGCCGGGGAGCTGTTTTTT
NA,few,TRBJ1-1,TRBV5-4,CASSLVLQAGVFATEAFF,TGTGCCAGCAGCTTGGTACTTCAGGCCGGGGTTTTCGCCACTGAAGCTTTCTTT
TRBD2,NA,TRBJ2-7,TRBV9,CASSFASGSYEQYF,TGTGCCAGCAGCTTCGCTAGCGGGAGTTACGAGCAGTACTTC
TRBD2,NA,TRBJ2-5,TRBV4-3,CASSHPGGGLAGDQETQYF,TGCGCCAGCAGCCACCCCGGGGGTGGGCTAGCGGGGGACCAAGAGACCCAGTACTTC
TRBD2,NA,TRBJ2-1,TRBV7-7,CASSLRLAGDNEQFF,TGTGCTAGCAGCTTAAGACTAGCGGGGGACAATGAGCAGTTCTTC
TRBD2,NA,TRBJ2-1,TRBV5-4,CASSETSGRDEQFF,TGTGCCAGCAGCGAGACTAGCGGGAGGGATGAGCAGTTCTTC
TRBD2,NA,TRBJ2-3,TRBV28,CASRTLTSGREWRTDTQYF,TGTGCCAGCAGAACCCTGACTAGCGGGAGGGAATGGCGCACAGATACGCAGTATTTT
NA,NA,TRBJ2-3,TRBV7-3,CASSGAGASTDTQCF,TGTGCCAGCAGTGGAGCGGGCGCCAGCACAGATACGCAGTGTTTT
NA,NA,TRBJ1-3,TRBV28,CASTSSGNTIYF,TGTGCCAGCACGAGCTCTGGAAACACCATATATTTT
TRBD1,NA,TRBJ2-5,TRBV6-1,CASSEHRGTQYF,TGTGCCAGCAGTGAGCACAGGGGGACCCAGTACTTC
NA,NA,TRBJ2-3,TRBV9,CASGGNPDTQYF,TGTGCCAGCGGGGGGAATCCAGATACGCAGTATTTT
NA,NA,TRBJ2-1,TRBV5-4,CASSLTGDNEQFF,TGTGCCAGCAGCTTGACAGGAGACAATGAGCAGTTCTTC
TRBD1,NA,TRBJ2-3,TRBV7-2,CASSLNRGGTDTQYF,TGTGCCAGCAGCTTAAACAGGGGGGGCACAGATACGCAGTATTTT
NA,NA,TRBJ1-4,TRBV7-2,CASSLREGKEKLFF,TGTGCCAGCAGCCTCCGGGAAGGCAAGGAAAAACTGTTTTTT
TRBD2,few,TRBJ2-7,TRBV29-1,CSVELSGRLGSYEQYF,TGCAGCGTTGAATTGTCCGGGAGGCTAGGATCCTACGAGCAGTACTTC
TRBD1,NA,TRBJ2-3,TRBV2,CASRDRVSTDTQYF,TGTGCCAGCAGGGACAGGGTGAGCACAGATACGCAGTATTTT
TRBD2,NA,TRBJ2-5,TRBV6-5,CASSRTSLQETQYF,TGTGCCAGCAGCCGGACTAGCTTACAAGAGACCCAGTACTTC
NA,few,TRBJ1-2,TRBV7-9,CASSLREGDNGYTF,TGTGCCAGCAGCTTAAGGGAGGGGGATAATGGCTACACCTTC
NA,NA,TRBJ1-6,TRBV5-1,CASSGGAGGFSPLHF,TGCGCCAGCTCCGGAGGGGCAGGAGGTTTCTCACCCCTCCACTTT
NA,NA,TRBJ1-5,TRBV27,CASSPLSNQPQHF,TGTGCCAGCAGTCCCCTTAGCAATCAGCCCCAGCATTTT